This section outlines one T cell receptor beta chain sequence together with its context. This sample was included in a study of T cell responses to AZD1222 COVID-19 vaccine. Generated by immunoSEQ multiplex PCR, the TCRdb table keeps only in-frame clones and is missing some. The sample carries 150,000 to 250,000 clones, 80% to 95% recorded once. The sequencing used peripheral blood, collected 28 days after the second AZD1222 dose. The receptor was isolated from an adult who received the AZD1222 COVID-19 vaccine.

The CDR3 region is CASSPLAANTGELFF. DNA of the CDR3: TGTGCCAGCTCACCATTGGCAGCGAACACCGGGGAGCTGTTTTTT. This rearrangement joins TRBV18 to TRBJ2-2; D unclear. Germline CDR1 is KGHSH and CDR2 is LQKENI. The CDR3 totals 15 residues. V lost 2 bases to trimming and J lost 0 bases, with 7 bases between them.